Listed below are T cell receptor beta chains from one sample, sequenced in a study of blood T cell repertoires in COVID-19. The repertoire was sequenced with immunoSEQ multiplex PCR; TCRdb's copy has only in-frame clones and lacks some. This table holds about 87,000 clones, more than 75% found once. Sequencing was done on a sample of peripheral blood. Receptors were obtained from a human donor with acute or convalescent COVID-19. The donor label of this sample is uncertain. The CDR3 runs from the conserved cysteine through the conserved F or W. Each record gives: J gene, D gene, clone size, V gene, CDR3 DNA, CDR3 protein. D genes are given only for firm matches. Clone size appears in some rows only: once, few, many, or a class for an expanded clone.

J gene: TRBJ1-5
D gene: NA
clone size: NA
V gene: TRBV10-3
CDR3 DNA: TGTGCCACCCGGGCGGGGTCTCAGCCCCAGCATTTT
CDR3 protein: CATRAGSQPQHF

J gene: TRBJ1-2
D gene: NA
clone size: NA
V gene: TRBV28
CDR3 DNA: TGTGCCAGCAGTTTAGTAGGAAAGGAGCACTATGGCTACACCTTC
CDR3 protein: CASSLVGKEHYGYTF

J gene: TRBJ2-5
D gene: TRBD1
clone size: NA
V gene: TRBV12-5
CDR3 DNA: TGTGCTAGTGGTTTAGGGACAGGGTTAGAGACCCAGTACTTC
CDR3 protein: CASGLGTGLETQYF

J gene: TRBJ1-4
D gene: TRBD1
clone size: once
V gene: TRBV3-1/TRBV3-2
CDR3 DNA: TGTGCCAGCAGCCGTCGGACAGGGGATTCAGAAAAACTGTTTTTT
CDR3 protein: CASSRRTGDSEKLFF

J gene: TRBJ2-1
D gene: TRBD2
clone size: NA
V gene: TRBV2
CDR3 DNA: TGTGCCAGCAGTGCGACAACTAGCGGGGACGACAATGAGCAGTTCTTC
CDR3 protein: CASSATTSGDDNEQFF

J gene: TRBJ2-7
D gene: NA
clone size: few
V gene: TRBV5-5
CDR3 DNA: TGTGCCAGCAGCTCAGTAGCCCTAAACTACGAGCAGTACTTC
CDR3 protein: CASSSVALNYEQYF

J gene: TRBJ2-6
D gene: NA
clone size: NA
V gene: TRBV7-8
CDR3 DNA: TGTGCCAGCAGCTCACTAGGGGGATCTGGGGCCAACGTCCTGACTTTC
CDR3 protein: CASSSLGGSGANVLTF

J gene: TRBJ1-3
D gene: NA
clone size: NA
V gene: TRBV9
CDR3 DNA: TGTGCCAGCAGCGCGCCTTTCAGAGGGTCTGCTGGAAACACCATATATTTT
CDR3 protein: CASSAPFRGSAGNTIYF

J gene: TRBJ2-7
D gene: NA
clone size: NA
V gene: TRBV6-1
CDR3 DNA: TGTGCCAGCAGCACCAGAACTAGCTCCTACGAGCAGTACTTC
CDR3 protein: CASSTRTSSYEQYF

J gene: TRBJ2-6
D gene: NA
clone size: NA
V gene: TRBV5-8
CDR3 DNA: TGTGCCAGTGTGGAGTGGTCTGGGGCCAACGTCCTGACTTTC
CDR3 protein: CASVEWSGANVLTF

J gene: TRBJ1-2
D gene: NA
clone size: NA
V gene: TRBV24-1
CDR3 DNA: TGTGCCACCTCGGACAGCTCCTATGGCTACACCTTC
CDR3 protein: CATSDSSYGYTF

J gene: TRBJ2-5
D gene: TRBD1
clone size: NA
V gene: TRBV6-5
CDR3 DNA: TGTGCCAGCAGTTATATCCGACAGGGTGAGACCCAGTACTTC
CDR3 protein: CASSYIRQGETQYF

J gene: TRBJ2-4
D gene: TRBD2
clone size: NA
V gene: TRBV28
CDR3 DNA: TGTGCCAGCAGTTCTAGCGGGGAGCTAGCCAAAAACATTCAGTACTTC
CDR3 protein: CASSSSGELAKNIQYF

J gene: TRBJ1-5
D gene: TRBD1
clone size: once
V gene: TRBV30
CDR3 DNA: TGTGCCTGGAGTAAGAAATCCGGGACAGGGATGGATAGCAATCAGCCCCAGCATTTT
CDR3 protein: CAWSKKSGTGMDSNQPQHF

J gene: TRBJ1-5
D gene: NA
clone size: NA
V gene: TRBV2
CDR3 DNA: TGTGCCAGCAAGGGTAACAGGGACAATCAGCCCCAGCATTTT
CDR3 protein: CASKGNRDNQPQHF

J gene: TRBJ1-5
D gene: NA
clone size: NA
V gene: TRBV2
CDR3 DNA: TGTGCCAGCGGTGACCCTTCTAATCAGCCCCAGCATTTT
CDR3 protein: CASGDPSNQPQHF

J gene: TRBJ1-1
D gene: NA
clone size: NA
V gene: TRBV19
CDR3 DNA: TGTGCCAGTAGCAGGGTTGCCACTGAAGCTTTCTTT
CDR3 protein: CASSRVATEAFF

J gene: TRBJ1-1
D gene: NA
clone size: NA
V gene: TRBV11-3
CDR3 DNA: TGTGCCAGCAGCTCTCGGGGTACAGAAGCTTTCTTT
CDR3 protein: CASSSRGTEAFF

J gene: TRBJ2-3
D gene: TRBD1
clone size: NA
V gene: TRBV6-4
CDR3 DNA: TGTGCCAGCAGTCGGGGACAGGCCATCACAGATACGCAGTATTTT
CDR3 protein: CASSRGQAITDTQYF

J gene: TRBJ1-2
D gene: NA
clone size: NA
V gene: TRBV19
CDR3 DNA: TGTGCCAGTAGTACCCGGGCAGGGATCTATGGCTACACCTTC
CDR3 protein: CASSTRAGIYGYTF

J gene: TRBJ2-1
D gene: TRBD2
clone size: NA
V gene: TRBV27
CDR3 DNA: TGTGCCAGCACACCTGGGTGGGCTAGCGGGGTTGATGAGCAGTTCTTC
CDR3 protein: CASTPGWASGVDEQFF

J gene: TRBJ1-3
D gene: NA
clone size: NA
V gene: TRBV13
CDR3 DNA: TGTGCCAGCAGCACCCCCCGGGGGACTGGAAACACCATATATTTT
CDR3 protein: CASSTPRGTGNTIYF

J gene: TRBJ2-1
D gene: TRBD2
clone size: NA
V gene: TRBV7-3
CDR3 DNA: TGTGCCAGCAGCCCTAGCGGGGGCCACAATGAGCAGTTCTTC
CDR3 protein: CASSPSGGHNEQFF

J gene: TRBJ2-7
D gene: TRBD1
clone size: NA
V gene: TRBV11-3
CDR3 DNA: TGTGCCAGCAGCTTACAAGGGGGCGAAAACGAGCAGTACTTC
CDR3 protein: CASSLQGGENEQYF

J gene: TRBJ1-1
D gene: TRBD1
clone size: once
V gene: TRBV4-1
CDR3 DNA: TGCGCCAGCAGCATAAAGGGGGCAGGGGGCGTGAACACTGAAGCTTTCTTT
CDR3 protein: CASSIKGAGGVNTEAFF

J gene: TRBJ1-1
D gene: NA
clone size: few
V gene: TRBV7-3
CDR3 DNA: TGTGCCAGCAGCCCCCAAGGGGACACTGAAGCTTTCTTT
CDR3 protein: CASSPQGDTEAFF

J gene: TRBJ2-4
D gene: TRBD1
clone size: NA
V gene: TRBV4-1
CDR3 DNA: TGCGCCAGCAGCCAGATGGGGACAGACCCTAAAAACATTCAGTACTTC
CDR3 protein: CASSQMGTDPKNIQYF

J gene: TRBJ2-2
D gene: TRBD2
clone size: NA
V gene: TRBV6-5
CDR3 DNA: TGTGCCAGCATACCGGGACTAGCGAACACCGGGGAGCTGTTTTTT
CDR3 protein: CASIPGLANTGELFF

J gene: TRBJ2-3
D gene: TRBD2
clone size: NA
V gene: TRBV19
CDR3 DNA: TGTGCCAGTAGTATAGGGCCTAGCGGGGGGGCCGGGGGAGATACGCAGTATTTT
CDR3 protein: CASSIGPSGGAGGDTQYF

J gene: TRBJ2-5
D gene: NA
clone size: NA
V gene: TRBV27
CDR3 DNA: TGTGCCAGCAGTTTATCACGCCCTAGGACACAAGAGACCCAGTACTTC
CDR3 protein: CASSLSRPRTQETQYF

J gene: TRBJ1-2
D gene: TRBD1
clone size: NA
V gene: TRBV9
CDR3 DNA: TGTGCCAGCAGCGTCGGGACAGCCGTGGGCTATGGCTACACCTTC
CDR3 protein: CASSVGTAVGYGYTF

J gene: TRBJ2-6
D gene: NA
clone size: NA
V gene: TRBV3-1/TRBV3-2
CDR3 DNA: TGTGCCAGCAGCCCCGAACACTCTGGGGCCAACGTCCTGACTTTC
CDR3 protein: CASSPEHSGANVLTF

J gene: TRBJ2-1
D gene: TRBD2
clone size: NA
V gene: TRBV6-5
CDR3 DNA: TGTGCCAGCAGTTACTCGACTAGCGGGGGGGCTGAGCAGTTCTTC
CDR3 protein: CASSYSTSGGAEQFF

J gene: TRBJ2-6
D gene: TRBD1
clone size: NA
V gene: TRBV6-5
CDR3 DNA: TGTGCCAGCAGCTACGACAGGGCTGGGGCCAACGTCCTGACTTTC
CDR3 protein: CASSYDRAGANVLTF

J gene: TRBJ1-6
D gene: TRBD1
clone size: NA
V gene: TRBV2
CDR3 DNA: TGTGCCAGCAGCGAGGACAGGGTGGTCTCACCCCTCCACTTT
CDR3 protein: CASSEDRVVSPLHF

J gene: TRBJ2-2
D gene: TRBD2
clone size: once
V gene: TRBV7-8
CDR3 DNA: TGTGCCAGCAGCCCAGGGACTACGGTTTTCGGGGAGCTGTTTTTT
CDR3 protein: CASSPGTTVFGELFF

J gene: TRBJ2-7
D gene: NA
clone size: NA
V gene: TRBV6-1
CDR3 DNA: TGTGCCAGCAGTGAAGCCAGGCTTACTAGCTCCTACGAGCAGTACTTC
CDR3 protein: CASSEARLTSSYEQYF

J gene: TRBJ1-2
D gene: NA
clone size: NA
V gene: TRBV15
CDR3 DNA: TGTGCCACCAGCAGAGATTCAGGCTATGGCTACACCTTC
CDR3 protein: CATSRDSGYGYTF

J gene: TRBJ2-1
D gene: NA
clone size: NA
V gene: TRBV29-1
CDR3 DNA: TGCAGCGTTATTGGGACACCGAGCTCCTACAATGAGCAGTTCTTC
CDR3 protein: CSVIGTPSSYNEQFF

J gene: TRBJ2-3
D gene: TRBD2
clone size: NA
V gene: TRBV15
CDR3 DNA: TGTGCCACCAGCAGAGGACTAGCGGGGGGGCTGAGCACAGATACGCAGTATTTT
CDR3 protein: CATSRGLAGGLSTDTQYF

J gene: TRBJ2-3
D gene: NA
clone size: NA
V gene: TRBV27
CDR3 DNA: TGTGCCAGCAGTTCCTCCCAAGGTAGCCTCACAGATACGCAGTATTTT
CDR3 protein: CASSSSQGSLTDTQYF

J gene: TRBJ1-4
D gene: NA
clone size: NA
V gene: TRBV11-3
CDR3 DNA: TGTGCCAGCAGCTCTATGGAACAGGGCACTAATGAAAAACTGTTTTTT
CDR3 protein: CASSSMEQGTNEKLFF

J gene: TRBJ1-1
D gene: NA
clone size: once
V gene: TRBV3-1/TRBV3-2
CDR3 DNA: TGTGCCAGCAGCCAAGGGAGGTGGAACATGAACACTGAAGCTTTCTTT
CDR3 protein: CASSQGRWNMNTEAFF

J gene: TRBJ2-5
D gene: NA
clone size: NA
V gene: TRBV19
CDR3 DNA: TGTGCCAGTAGCCCACCGCTCGGAAGGGGGCAAGAGACCCAGTACTTC
CDR3 protein: CASSPPLGRGQETQYF

J gene: TRBJ2-2
D gene: TRBD1
clone size: NA
V gene: TRBV6-1
CDR3 DNA: TGTGCCAGCAGCCGAGACAGGGGGCCCGGGGAGCTGTTTTTT
CDR3 protein: CASSRDRGPGELFF

J gene: TRBJ1-2
D gene: TRBD1
clone size: NA
V gene: TRBV7-9
CDR3 DNA: TGTGCCAGCAGCTGGGACAGACCTGGCTACACCTTC
CDR3 protein: CASSWDRPGYTF